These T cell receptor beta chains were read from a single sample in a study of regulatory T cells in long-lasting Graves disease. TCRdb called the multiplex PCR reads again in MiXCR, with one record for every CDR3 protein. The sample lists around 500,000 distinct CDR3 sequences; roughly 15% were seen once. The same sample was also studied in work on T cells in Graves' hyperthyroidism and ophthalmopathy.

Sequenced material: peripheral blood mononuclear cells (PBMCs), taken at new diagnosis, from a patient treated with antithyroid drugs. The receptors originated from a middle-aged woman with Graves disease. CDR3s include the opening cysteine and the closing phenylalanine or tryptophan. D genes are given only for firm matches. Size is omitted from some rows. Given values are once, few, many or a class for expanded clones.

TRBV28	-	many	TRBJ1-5	TGTGCCAGCAGTTTACTACAGGGAAGCAATCAGCCCCAGCATTTT	CASSLLQGSNQPQHF
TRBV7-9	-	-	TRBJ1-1	TGTGCCAGCAGCATTCTAGGAGGGAACACTGAAGCTTTCTTT	CASSILGGNTEAFF
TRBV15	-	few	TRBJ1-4	TGTGCCACCAGCAGAGATTATCCCAGAACTAATGAAAAACTGTTTTTT	CATSRDYPRTNEKLFF
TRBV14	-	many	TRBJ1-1	TGTGCCAGCAGCCAAGATCCGACAGGTGTGGCTTTCTTT	CASSQDPTGVAFF
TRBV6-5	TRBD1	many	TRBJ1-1	TGTGCCAGCAGTTACGCCAGGACAGGTCTCCCGTTAGGTCGTTCCACTGAAGCTTTCTTT	CASSYARTGLPLGRSTEAFF
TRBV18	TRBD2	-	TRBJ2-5	TGTGCCAGCTCCTCCACCCCTAGCGGGGGAGAGACCCAGTACTTC	CASSSTPSGGETQYF
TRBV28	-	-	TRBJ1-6	TGTGCCAGCAGTTTGGGAAGGGAAGCACCCCTCCACTTT	CASSLGREAPLHF
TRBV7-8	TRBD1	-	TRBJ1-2	TGTGCCAGCAGCCCTTCCGGGACAGGGAACTATGGCTACACCTTC	CASSPSGTGNYGYTF
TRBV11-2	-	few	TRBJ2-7	TGTGCCAGCAGCTTGCCGGGGGGCTTTTACGAGCAGTACTTC	CASSLPGGFYEQYF
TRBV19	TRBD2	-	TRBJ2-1	TGTGCCAGTAGTATAACTAGCGCCAATGAGCAGTTCTTC	CASSITSANEQFF
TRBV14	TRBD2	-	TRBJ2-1	TGTGCCAGCAGCGTTAGCGGGGGGGCAAATGAGCAGTTCTTC	CASSVSGGANEQFF
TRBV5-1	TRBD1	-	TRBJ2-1	TGCGCCAGCAGCTTGGGGGGGACAGGGTTCGGGAATGAGCAGTTCTTC	CASSLGGTGFGNEQFF
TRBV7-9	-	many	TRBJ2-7	TGTGCCAGCAGTTCCCCCGGGTCCTACGAGCAGTACTTC	CASSSPGSYEQYF
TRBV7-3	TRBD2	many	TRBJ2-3	TGTGCCAGCAGCTTAACAGGGACTAGCGGTTCTAGCACAGATACGCAGTATTTT	CASSLTGTSGSSTDTQYF
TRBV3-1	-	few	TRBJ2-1	TGTGCCAGCAGCCAAGCCGGGGACGGGGGTGAGCAGTTCTTC	CASSQAGDGGEQFF
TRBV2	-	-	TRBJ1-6	TGTGCCAGCAGTACCTCCGAGGCGATTAATAATTCACCCCTCCACTTT	CASSTSEAINNSPLHF
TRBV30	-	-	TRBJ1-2	TGTGCCTGGGAGAAGGACAGATACTATGGCTACACCTTC	CAWEKDRYYGYTF
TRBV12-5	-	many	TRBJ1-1	TGTGCTAGTGGTTTGGGTCTCTTTGGAGCTGAAGCTTTCTTT	CASGLGLFGAEAFF
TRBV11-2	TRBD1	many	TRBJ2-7	TGTGCCAGCAGCTTAAGGGGGCGGAGCGAGCAGTACTTC	CASSLRGRSEQYF
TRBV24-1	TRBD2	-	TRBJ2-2	TGTGCCACCAGTGATCCCAGCGGGGTTAACACCGGGGAGCTGTTTTTT	CATSDPSGVNTGELFF
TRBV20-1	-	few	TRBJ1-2	TGCAGTGCTAGAGAAGACACGTACTATGGCTACACCTTC	CSAREDTYYGYTF
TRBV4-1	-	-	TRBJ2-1	TGCGCCAGCAGCCAATTACCCAGGGGCCATGAGCAGTTCTTC	CASSQLPRGHEQFF
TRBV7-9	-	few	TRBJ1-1	TGTGCCAGCAGCTTACTCACAGCTCTAAACACTGAAGCTTTCTTT	CASSLLTALNTEAFF
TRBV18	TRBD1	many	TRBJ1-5	TGTGCCAGCTCCCAGAACAGGGGGAGCAATCAGCCCCAGCATTTT	CASSQNRGSNQPQHF
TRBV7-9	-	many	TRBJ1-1	TGTGCCAGCAGCAAACATACACAAGACACTGAAGCTTTCTTT	CASSKHTQDTEAFF